These 19 T cell receptor beta chains share one sample of origin, sequenced in a study of blood T cells in healthy people across ages. PCR was performed a second time for roughly 6 to 12 cycles using a sample-barcoded 5' primer and a J-beta primer mix. A single record per CDR3 protein comes from TCRdb applying MiXCR to the 5' RACE reads. This repertoire shows hundreds of thousands of distinct CDR3 sequences, 35% to 45% found once; its top ten account for approximately 22%. Sequencing was performed on blood. These receptors originate from a woman aged 55-69 years in good health.

This clonotype appeared many times. The V call is TRBV10-3, the J call TRBJ2-7; 7 positions match TRBD2. This CDR3 spans 18 amino acids. The ends lost 6 bases at V and 0 bases at J; junction bases unmatched: 17. Germline-derived CDR1 and CDR2 are ENHRY and SYGVKD. The CDR3 nucleotides read TGTGCCATCAGCCCGGCGACTAGCCTTACCGATAGCTCCTACGAGCAGTACTTC. It is translated as CAISPATSLTDSSYEQYF.

This clonotype was observed many times. This sequence joins TRBV20-1 and TRBJ2-3; D is possibly TRBD1 or TRBD2 (5 bases each). Between the trimmed V and J ends, which lost 5 bases and 4 bases, there was a span of 16 bases. The CDR3 runs to 14 residues. Germline values: CDR1 DFQATT, CDR2 SNEGSKA (reference sequence). CDR3 coding DNA: TGCAGTGCTGGGACCCCCGAGACCGCAGATACGCAGTATTTT. Protein product: CSAGTPETADTQYF.

V and J are TRBV28 and TRBJ2-7; D not resolved. The germline V gene encodes CDR1 MDHEN and CDR2 SYDVKM. The CDR3 totals 15 residues. The V gene lost 7 bases and the J gene lost 4 bases, with 20 bases spanning the gap. CDR3 sequence reads: CASTTAKSRFYEQYF. The CDR3 DNA sequence: TGTGCCAGCACCACCGCCAAATCCCGATTTTACGAGCAGTACTTC.

The chain uses TRBV6-1 and TRBJ1-2, with unresolved D. CDR1 MNHNS and CDR2 SASEGT come from the germline V gene. V was clipped by 6 bases and J by 7 bases, with 33 bases between them. This CDR3 is built from 19 residues. CDR3 protein: CASRVSWTGITAHLSGYTF. In DNA, the CDR3 is TGTGCCAGCAGGGTATCGTGGACCGGGATAACGGCTCACCTCAGTGGCTACACCTTC.

The chain recombines TRBV20-1 with TRBJ2-1, with TRBD1 identical over 8 bases. The CDR3 extends over 11 amino acids. V lost 6 bases and J lost 13; bases outside the gene matches: 8. Germline V gives CDR1 DFQATT, CDR2 SNEGSKA (reference sequence). DNA for the CDR3: TGCAGTGCCCTAGACAGGGGTGCTCAGTTCTTC. Translation: CSALDRGAQFF.

This clonotype has ten or more counts. The chain carries TRBV3-1 and TRBJ2-1; 8 bases are a match to TRBD2. The V gene end was trimmed by 8 bases and the J gene end by 4 bases; junction bases not matched to a gene: 10. In germline, CDR1 is LGHDT, CDR2 YNNKEL (reference sequence). The CDR3 has 15 amino acids. The CDR3 reads CASLLSSGAYNEQFF. CDR3 DNA sequence: TGTGCCAGCCTTCTCAGTAGCGGGGCTTACAATGAGCAGTTCTTC.

The chain is built from TRBV3-1 and TRBJ1-5; perhaps TRBD1 as D (5 bases). The CDR3 has 17 amino acids. V was pared by 5 bases and J by 0 bases, with 17 bases between. The germline V gene has CDR1 LGHDT and CDR2 YNNKEL (reference sequence). CDR3 bases: TGTGCCAGCAGCTTGAGTTGGGGGGGGAATAGCAATCAGCCCCAGCATTTT. This gives the protein CASSLSWGGNSNQPQHF.

The genes are TRBV30 and TRBJ2-7; 7 bases match TRBD1. The germline CDR1 and CDR2 sequences are GTSNPN and SVGIG (reference sequence). The CDR3 sequence is 14 residues long. The V and J ends lost 3 bases and 7 bases, in that order; junction bases with no gene match: 12. CDR3 coding DNA: TGTGCCTGGAGCGACGTTGGCTTCAGGGGGGAGCAGTACTTC. Its protein product is CAWSDVGFRGEQYF.

This clonotype has just a few counts. The chain links TRBV11-2 to TRBJ2-5; D may be TRBD2 (6 bases). The CDR3 is 19 residues long. With 5 bases removed from V and 1 base from J, the gap between germline ends came to 26 bases. Germline loops: CDR1 SGHAT, CDR2 FQNNGV. CDR3 DNA sequence: TGTGCCAGCAGCCTCCGAGGCGGAGGGACCGAAAGGGCCCAAGAGACCCAGTACTTC. Its translation: CASSLRGGGTERAQETQYF.

The chain employs TRBV7-9 and TRBJ1-4, with D possibly matching TRBD1 (5 bases). The V gene lost 8 bases and the J gene lost 3 bases, with 13 bases spanning the gap. Germline CDR1 SEHNR, CDR2 FQNEAQ (reference sequence). This CDR3 region has 14 residues. CDR3 sequence (DNA): TGTGCCAGCCGGGGGATCCAGTCTAATGAAAAACTGTTTTTT. Translation gives CASRGIQSNEKLFF.

The chain links TRBV5-1 to TRBJ2-5, with D unresolved. The CDR3 runs 15 residues. Germline assignment: CDR1 SGHRS and CDR2 YFSETQ. Trimming cost V 1 base and J 5 bases, with 15 bases left between them. The CDR3 DNA sequence: TGCGCCAGCAGCTTGACAGTGGAAGGGCCGGAGACCCAGTACTTC. It codes for CASSLTVEGPETQYF.

This clonotype has a handful of counts. The V gene is TRBV28, the J gene TRBJ1-5; tentatively, D is TRBD1 (5 bases). This CDR3 is built from 13 residues. With 7 bases removed from V and 3 bases from J, the gap between germline ends came to 10 bases. Germline V CDR1 and CDR2: MDHEN, SYDVKM. In nucleotides, the CDR3 is TGTGCCAGCAAAGAAGGGGACAATCAGCCCCAGCATTTT. Protein product: CASKEGDNQPQHF.

The chain recombines TRBV27 with TRBJ1-2, with D maybe TRBD1 (5 bases). The CDR3 totals 15 residues. Germline assignment: CDR1 MNHEY and CDR2 SMNVEV (reference sequence). Between the trimmed V and J ends, which lost 3 bases and 4 bases, there was a span of 15 bases. The CDR3 DNA reads TGTGCCAGCAGTTTCCGGGCGGGACCTCCCTATGGCTACACCTTC. As protein: CASSFRAGPPYGYTF.

This sequence joins TRBV20-1 and TRBJ2-5; D remains ambiguous. Trimming left V 5 bases short and J 11 bases short, with 24 bases between. The CDR3 is 14 amino acids. Germline V gene data show CDR1 as DFQATT and CDR2 as SNEGSKA (reference sequence). This CDR3 reads CSAHEAATDNEQYF. DNA for the CDR3: TGCAGTGCTCACGAGGCAGCTACAGACAATGAGCAGTACTTC.

The chain combines TRBV27 with TRBJ2-7; possible D gene TRBD2, 5 bases. This CDR3 contains 14 residues. V dropped 6 bases and J dropped 3 bases, with 15 bases sitting between them. Germline V CDR1 and CDR2: MNHEY, SMNVEV (reference sequence). The CDR3 here is CASRSPDWGYEQYF. CDR3 DNA: TGTGCCAGCAGGTCTCCGGACTGGGGCTACGAGCAGTACTTC.

A few counts support this clonotype. This chain connects TRBV12-3 or TRBV12-4 to TRBJ2-2; D is perhaps TRBD2 (6 bases). The CDR3 length is 13 residues. Trimming pared 3 bases from V and 6 bases from J, leaving 8 bases between. This CDR3 reads CASSLEGSGELFF. DNA for the CDR3: TGTGCCAGCAGTTTGGAGGGTTCCGGGGAGCTGTTTTTT.

The J gene is TRBJ2-1, the V gene TRBV19; D not resolved. The V gene's germline CDR1 is LNHDA and CDR2 SQIVND (reference sequence). Between the trimmed V and J ends, which lost 6 bases and 2 bases, there was a span of 14 bases. This CDR3 comprises 15 residues. CDR3 region: CASSQDRSPYNEQFF. The CDR3 region has the DNA TGTGCCAGTAGCCAGGACCGGAGCCCCTACAATGAGCAGTTCTTC.

The V gene is TRBV2, the J gene TRBJ1-2; D may be TRBD1 (5 bases). CDR1 and CDR2 (germline): SNHLY, FYNNEI. V was shortened by 8 bases and J by 8 bases, with 15 bases between the two germline ends. The CDR3 consists of 12 residues. The CDR3 coding sequence is TGTGCCAGCTCGAAACAGGCGGGGGGCTACACCTTC. Amino acids: CASSKQAGGYTF.

The chain recombines TRBV27 with TRBJ2-6, with D tentatively TRBD1 (5 bases). The CDR3 spans 15 residues. Germline values: CDR1 MNHEY, CDR2 SMNVEV (reference sequence). The V gene lost 2 bases and the J gene lost 4 bases, with 9 bases spanning the gap. CDR3 DNA sequence: TGTGCCAGCAGTTTAATGACAGCCGGGGCCAACGTCCTGACTTTC. Translated: CASSLMTAGANVLTF.